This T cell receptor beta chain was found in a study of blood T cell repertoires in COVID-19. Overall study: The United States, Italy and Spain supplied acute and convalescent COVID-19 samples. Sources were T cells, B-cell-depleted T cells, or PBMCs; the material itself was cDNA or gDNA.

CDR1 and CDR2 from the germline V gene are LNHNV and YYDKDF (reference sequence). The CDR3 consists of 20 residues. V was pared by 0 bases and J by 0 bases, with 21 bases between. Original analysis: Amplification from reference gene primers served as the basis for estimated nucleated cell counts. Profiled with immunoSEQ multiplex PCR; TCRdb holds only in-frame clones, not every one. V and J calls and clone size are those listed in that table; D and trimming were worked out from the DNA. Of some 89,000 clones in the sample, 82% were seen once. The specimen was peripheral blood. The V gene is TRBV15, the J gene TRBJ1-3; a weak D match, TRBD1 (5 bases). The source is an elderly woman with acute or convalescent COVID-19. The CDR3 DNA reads TGTGCCACCAGCAGAGATCAAGCAGGGTTGGGATTTAGCTCTGGAAACACCATATATTTT. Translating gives CATSRDQAGLGFSSGNTIYF.